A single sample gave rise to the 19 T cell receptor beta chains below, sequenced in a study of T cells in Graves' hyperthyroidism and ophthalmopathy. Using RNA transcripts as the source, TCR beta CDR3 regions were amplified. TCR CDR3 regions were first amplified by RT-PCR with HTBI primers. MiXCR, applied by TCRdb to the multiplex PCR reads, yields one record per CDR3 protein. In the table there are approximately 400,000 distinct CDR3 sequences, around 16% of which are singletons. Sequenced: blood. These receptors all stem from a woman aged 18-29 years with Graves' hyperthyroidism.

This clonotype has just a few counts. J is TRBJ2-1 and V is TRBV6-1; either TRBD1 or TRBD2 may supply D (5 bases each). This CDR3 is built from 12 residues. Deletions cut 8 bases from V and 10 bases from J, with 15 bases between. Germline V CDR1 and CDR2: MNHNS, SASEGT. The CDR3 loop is CASQDWGWEQFF. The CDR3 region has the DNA TGTGCCAGCCAGGACTGGGGGTGGGAGCAGTTCTTC.

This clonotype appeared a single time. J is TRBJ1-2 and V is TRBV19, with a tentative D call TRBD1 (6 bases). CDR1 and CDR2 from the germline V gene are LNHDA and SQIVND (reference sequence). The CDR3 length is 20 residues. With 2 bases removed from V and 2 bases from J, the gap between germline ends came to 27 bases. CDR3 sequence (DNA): TGTGCCAGTAGTATAACCCCCACTACTCTTAGCCCCGACAGGAACTATGGCTACACCTTC. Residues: CASSITPTTLSPDRNYGYTF.

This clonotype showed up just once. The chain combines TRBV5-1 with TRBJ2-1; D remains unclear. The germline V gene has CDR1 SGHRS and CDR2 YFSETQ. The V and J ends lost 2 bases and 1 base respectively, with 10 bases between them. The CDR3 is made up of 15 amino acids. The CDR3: CASSFNAQSYNEQFF. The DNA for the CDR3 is TGCGCCAGCAGCTTCAACGCCCAATCCTACAATGAGCAGTTCTTC.

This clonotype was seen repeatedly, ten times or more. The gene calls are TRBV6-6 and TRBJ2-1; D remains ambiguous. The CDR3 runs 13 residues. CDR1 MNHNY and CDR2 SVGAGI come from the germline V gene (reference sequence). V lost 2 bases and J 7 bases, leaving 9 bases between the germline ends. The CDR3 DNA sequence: TGTGCCAGCAGTTACAGAACCTTTAATGAGCAGTTCTTC. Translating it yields CASSYRTFNEQFF.

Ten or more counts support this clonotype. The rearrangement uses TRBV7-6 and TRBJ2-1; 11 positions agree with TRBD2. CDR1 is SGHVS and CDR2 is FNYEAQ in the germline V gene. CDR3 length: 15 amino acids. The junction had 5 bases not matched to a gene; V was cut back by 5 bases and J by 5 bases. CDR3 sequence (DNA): TGTGCCAGCAGCATTAGCGGGGGGGGTCACAATGAGCAGTTCTTC. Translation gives CASSISGGGHNEQFF.

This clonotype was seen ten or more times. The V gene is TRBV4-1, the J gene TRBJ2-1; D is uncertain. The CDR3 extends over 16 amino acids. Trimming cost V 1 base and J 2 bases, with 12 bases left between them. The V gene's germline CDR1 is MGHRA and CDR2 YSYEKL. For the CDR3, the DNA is TGCGCCAGCAGCCAAGTTTCTCTAGTAACCTACAATGAGCAGTTCTTC. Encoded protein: CASSQVSLVTYNEQFF.

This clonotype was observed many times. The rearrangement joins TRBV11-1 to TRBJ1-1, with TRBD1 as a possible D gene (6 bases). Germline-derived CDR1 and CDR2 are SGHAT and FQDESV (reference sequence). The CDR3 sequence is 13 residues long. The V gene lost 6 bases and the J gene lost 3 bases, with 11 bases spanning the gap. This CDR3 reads CASRTGADTEAFF. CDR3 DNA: TGTGCCAGCAGAACGGGGGCGGACACTGAAGCTTTCTTT.

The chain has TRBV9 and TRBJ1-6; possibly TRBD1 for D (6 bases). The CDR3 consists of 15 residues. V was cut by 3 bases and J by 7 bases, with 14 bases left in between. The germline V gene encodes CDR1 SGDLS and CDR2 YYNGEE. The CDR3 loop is CASSEGGAVNSPLHF. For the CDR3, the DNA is TGTGCCAGCAGCGAGGGGGGGGCAGTCAATTCACCCCTCCACTTT.

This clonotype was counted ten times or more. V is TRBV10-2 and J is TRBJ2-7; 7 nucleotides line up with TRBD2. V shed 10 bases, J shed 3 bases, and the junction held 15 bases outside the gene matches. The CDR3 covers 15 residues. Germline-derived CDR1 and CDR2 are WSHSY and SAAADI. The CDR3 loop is CATPKRASGYYEQYF. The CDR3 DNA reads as TGCGCCACCCCTAAGAGGGCTAGCGGTTACTACGAGCAGTACTTC.

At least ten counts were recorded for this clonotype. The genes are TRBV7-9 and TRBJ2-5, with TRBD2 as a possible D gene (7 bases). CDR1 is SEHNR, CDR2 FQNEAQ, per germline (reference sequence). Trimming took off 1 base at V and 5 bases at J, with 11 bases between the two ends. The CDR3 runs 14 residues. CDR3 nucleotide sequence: TGTGCCAGCAGCTTAGTCGGGGGGCACGAGACCCAGTACTTC. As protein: CASSLVGGHETQYF. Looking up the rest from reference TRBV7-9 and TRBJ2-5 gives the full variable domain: DTGVSQNPRHKITKRGQNVTFRCDPISEHNRLYWYRQTLGQGPEFLTYFQNEAQLEKSRLLSDRFSAERPKGSFSTLEIQRTEQGDSAMYLCASSLVGGHETQYFGPGTRLLVL.

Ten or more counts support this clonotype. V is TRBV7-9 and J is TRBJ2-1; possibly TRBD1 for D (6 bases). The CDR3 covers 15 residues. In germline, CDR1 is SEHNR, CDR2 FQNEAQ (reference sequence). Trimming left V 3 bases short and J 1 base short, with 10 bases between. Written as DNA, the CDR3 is TGTGCCAGCAGCTTTGGCAGGGGATCCTACAATGAGCAGTTCTTC. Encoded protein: CASSFGRGSYNEQFF.

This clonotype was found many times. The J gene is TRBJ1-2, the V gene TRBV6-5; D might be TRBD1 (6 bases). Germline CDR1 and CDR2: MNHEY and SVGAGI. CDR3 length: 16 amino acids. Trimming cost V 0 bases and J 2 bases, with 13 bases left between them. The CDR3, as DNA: TGTGCCAGCAGTTACTCGTGGCAGGGGAGAAACTATGGCTACACCTTC. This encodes CASSYSWQGRNYGYTF.

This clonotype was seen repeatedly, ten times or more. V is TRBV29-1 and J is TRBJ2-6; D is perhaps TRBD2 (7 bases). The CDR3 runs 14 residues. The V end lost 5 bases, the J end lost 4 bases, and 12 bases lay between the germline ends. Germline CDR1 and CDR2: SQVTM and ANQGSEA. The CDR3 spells CSVSGGAGANVLTF. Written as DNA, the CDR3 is TGCAGCGTTTCTGGGGGGGCAGGGGCCAACGTCCTGACTTTC.

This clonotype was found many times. CDR3 nucleotide sequence: TGTGCCAGCAGCTCCCGACTGGGGGAAAAACTGTTTTTT. Translated, it gives CASSSRLGEKLFF. V usage is TRBV5-5 and J usage is TRBJ1-4; D gene unclear. Per germline, CDR1 SGHKS and CDR2 YYEKEE (reference sequence). The CDR3 loop spans 13 amino acids. V lost 3 bases to trimming and J lost 8 bases, with 11 bases between them.

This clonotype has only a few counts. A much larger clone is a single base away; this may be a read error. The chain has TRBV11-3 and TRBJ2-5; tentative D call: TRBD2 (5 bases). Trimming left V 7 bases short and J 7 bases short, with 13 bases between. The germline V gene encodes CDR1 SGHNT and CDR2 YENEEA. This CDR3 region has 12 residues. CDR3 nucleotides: TGTGCCAGCAACGGAGGCGGTGGGACCCAGTACTTC. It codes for CASNGGGGTQYF.

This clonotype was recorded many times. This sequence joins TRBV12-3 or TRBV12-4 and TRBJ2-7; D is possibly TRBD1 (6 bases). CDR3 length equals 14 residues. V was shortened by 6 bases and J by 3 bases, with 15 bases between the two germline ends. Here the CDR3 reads CASSLKGVGYEQYF. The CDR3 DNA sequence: TGTGCCAGCAGCCTCAAGGGGGTCGGCTACGAGCAGTACTTC.

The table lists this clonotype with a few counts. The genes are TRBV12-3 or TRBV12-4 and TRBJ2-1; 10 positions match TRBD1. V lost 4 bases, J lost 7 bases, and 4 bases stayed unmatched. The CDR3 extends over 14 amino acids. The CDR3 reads CASSSTGGFNEQFF. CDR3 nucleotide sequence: TGTGCCAGCAGTTCGACAGGGGGCTTTAATGAGCAGTTCTTC.

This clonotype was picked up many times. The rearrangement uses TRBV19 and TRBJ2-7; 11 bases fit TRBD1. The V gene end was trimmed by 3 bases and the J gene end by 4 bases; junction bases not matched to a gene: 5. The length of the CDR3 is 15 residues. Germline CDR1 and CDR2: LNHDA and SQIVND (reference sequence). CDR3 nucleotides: TGTGCCAGTAGTATCGGGACAGGGGGGGCATACGAGCAGTACTTC. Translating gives CASSIGTGGAYEQYF.

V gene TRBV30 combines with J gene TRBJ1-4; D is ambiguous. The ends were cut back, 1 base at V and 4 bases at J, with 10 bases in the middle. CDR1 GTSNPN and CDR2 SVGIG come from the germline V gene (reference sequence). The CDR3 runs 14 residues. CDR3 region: CAWSADYGNEKLFF. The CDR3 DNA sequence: TGTGCCTGGAGTGCCGATTACGGTAATGAAAAACTGTTTTTT.